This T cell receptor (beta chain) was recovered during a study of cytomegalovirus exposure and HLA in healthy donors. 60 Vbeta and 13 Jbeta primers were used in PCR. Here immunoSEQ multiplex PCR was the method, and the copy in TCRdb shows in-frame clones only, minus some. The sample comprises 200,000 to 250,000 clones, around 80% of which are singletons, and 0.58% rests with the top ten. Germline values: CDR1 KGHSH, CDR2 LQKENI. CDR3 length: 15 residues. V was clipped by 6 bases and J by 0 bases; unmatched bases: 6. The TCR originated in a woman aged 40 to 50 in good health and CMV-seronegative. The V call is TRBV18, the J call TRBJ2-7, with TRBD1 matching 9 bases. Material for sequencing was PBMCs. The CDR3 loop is CASSRWTGASYEQYF. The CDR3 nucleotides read TGTGCCAGCTCCCGTTGGACAGGGGCCTCCTACGAGCAGTACTTC. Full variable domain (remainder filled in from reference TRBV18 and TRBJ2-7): NAGVMQNPRHLVRRRGQEARLRCSPMKGHSHVYWYRQLPEEGLKFMVYLQKENIIDESGMPKERFSAEFPKEGPSILRIQQVVRGDSAAYFCASSRWTGASYEQYFGPGTRLTVT.